The 2 T cell receptor beta chains reported below all come from one sample, sequenced in a study of T cell changes during pregnancy in multiple sclerosis. Only in-frame clones appear in the TCRdb table, and some are missing; sequencing was by immunoSEQ multiplex PCR. The profile covers about 110,000 clones, with roughly nine tenths appearing a single time and around 1.6% taken by the ten largest. The specimen comprised peripheral blood, sampled before pregnancy. These receptors all stem from a female donor with multiple sclerosis, enrolled in a pregnancy study.

The chain carries TRBV5-4 and TRBJ2-2; the match to TRBD2 covers 9 bases. Losses at the gene ends were 4 bases for V and 4 bases for J; bases not matched to a gene: 11. The CDR3 covers 17 residues. Germline V CDR1 and CDR2: SGHNT, YYREEE (reference sequence). CDR3 in amino acids: CASSPRTSVMSTGELFF. As DNA, the CDR3 is TGTGCCAGCAGCCCCCGGACTAGCGTGATGAGCACCGGGGAGCTGTTTTTT.

The V and J genes are TRBV11-2 and TRBJ2-1; TRBD2 aligns across 7 bases. Germline V gives CDR1 SGHAT, CDR2 FQNNGV. The CDR3 consists of 16 residues. The trim removed 0 bases at V and 8 bases at J, leaving 10 bases unmatched. The CDR3: CASSLDPSGASDEQFF. CDR3 bases: TGTGCCAGCAGCTTAGATCCCAGCGGGGCCTCGGATGAGCAGTTCTTC.